The clone carrying this TCR beta chain was seen many times. Its antigen is currently unknown. The data originate from a study of T-cell memory formation after mild COVID-19. Study as a whole: In these data, TCR clusters were largely donor specific.

With V trimmed by 6 bases and J by 4 bases, 1 base remained unmatched. The CDR3 has 13 amino acids. Germline assignment: CDR1 MGHDK and CDR2 SYGVNS. Findings and limits, study-wide: Later expanders leaned CD4+, whereas day 15 to 85 contracting clones were balanced CD4/CD8. Confirmation was lacking for SARS-CoV-2 specificity of second-wave clones that peaked on day 37.

In TCRdb, the 5' RACE reads were re-called with MiXCR into one record per CDR3 protein. The sample shows 200,000 to 300,000 distinct CDR3 sequences, more than 8% of them seen only once. The TCR was taken from a man aged 18 to 30 who had mild COVID-19 (a few samples of this study predate the infection). Cell type and time point are not known. The sample was PBMCs or a T cell subset sorted from them (not recorded which). The rearrangement uses TRBV25-1 and TRBJ1-5, with 9 bases identical to TRBD1. CDR3 region: CASRGQGNQPQHF. As DNA, the CDR3 is TGTGCCAGCAGGGGACAGGGAAATCAGCCCCAGCATTTT.